These 27 T cell receptor beta chains came from one sample sequenced in a study of a mutant IDH1 vaccine in newly diagnosed glioma. Assay: immunoSEQ multiplex PCR; the TCRdb copy retains only in-frame clones and omits some. The sample lists under 40,000 clones, about four fifths occurring once. Time point specified: week 35, safety follow-up. Each vaccine dose was 300 ug of mutant IDH1 20-mer peptide, with topical imiquimod. No antigen is known for these receptors. Sequenced material: PBMCs, taken from a glioma patient whose treatment included an IDH1 peptide vaccine. The receptor source for this set is a woman younger than 30 with glioma.

This clone was counted between two and nine times. The J gene is TRBJ2-6, the V gene TRBV13; a weak D match, TRBD1 (6 bases). V gave up 5 bases and J gave up 0 bases, with 11 bases separating them. Germline V CDR1 and CDR2: PRHDT, FYEKMQ (reference sequence). This CDR3 contains 16 residues. Here the CDR3 reads CASSLGTISGANVLTF. In DNA form, the CDR3 reads TGTGCCAGCAGCCTCGGGACAATCTCTGGGGCCAACGTCCTGACTTTC.

V is TRBV6-5 and J is TRBJ1-5, with D unclear. Trimming removed 7 bases from V and 3 bases from J, with 10 bases in between. In germline, CDR1 is MNHEY, CDR2 SVGAGI. This CDR3 has 13 amino acids. The CDR3 nucleotides are TGTGCCAGCAAGTTATCGGTCAATCAGCCCCAGCATTTT. Amino acids: CASKLSVNQPQHF.

This clone was seen once. The gene calls are TRBV7-2 and TRBJ2-7, with D possibly matching TRBD2 (6 bases). CDR3 size: 16 residues. Germline CDR1 SGHTA, CDR2 FQGNSA. V lost 1 base and J 2 bases, leaving 15 bases between the germline ends. The CDR3 region has the DNA TGTGCCAGCAGCTTAGATAGGGCTAGCGAAGCCTACGAGCAGTACTTC. As protein: CASSLDRASEAYEQYF. Supplemented by reference TRBV7-2 and TRBJ2-7, the full variable domain reads GAGVSQSPSNKVTEKGKDVELRCDPISGHTALYWYRQSLGQGLEFLIYFQGNSAPDKSGLPSDRFSAERTGGSVSTLTIQRTQQEDSAVYLCASSLDRASEAYEQYFGPGTRLTVT.

The J gene is TRBJ2-7, the V gene TRBV5-8; D may be TRBD1 (6 bases). Germline CDR1 and CDR2: SGHTS and YDEGEE. V was pared by 1 base and J by 9 bases, with 14 bases between. This CDR3 spans 13 amino acids. In DNA, the CDR3 is TGTGCCAGCAGCTTGATAGGACAGCCGAGGCAGTACTTC. Amino acids: CASSLIGQPRQYF.

This chain uses TRBV7-2 with TRBJ2-7, with D possibly TRBD1 on 5 matching bases. Germline V gives CDR1 SGHTA, CDR2 FQGNSA. Trimming removed 4 bases at V and 3 bases at J, with 10 bases between. The CDR3 covers 13 residues. This CDR3 reads CASSYDSFYEQYF. The CDR3 DNA sequence: TGTGCCAGCAGCTACGACAGTTTCTACGAGCAGTACTTC.

The J gene is TRBJ1-2, the V gene TRBV4-2; a possible D gene is TRBD1 (5 bases). CDR1 is LGHNA, CDR2 YNFKEQ, per germline. CDR3 length: 12 amino acids. Deletions cut 4 bases from V and 8 bases from J, with 11 bases between. The CDR3 sequence: CASSRGVDGYTF. The DNA for the CDR3 is TGTGCCAGCAGCCGGGGGGTGGACGGCTACACCTTC.

The rearrangement links TRBV6-6 to TRBJ1-5; no firm D call. The germline V gene encodes CDR1 MNHNY and CDR2 SVGAGI (reference sequence). CDR3 length: 13 residues. Trimming cost V 6 bases and J 3 bases, with 9 bases left between them. The CDR3 nucleotides read TGTGCCAGCAGCAGCGGGTTCAATCAGCCCCAGCATTTT. Translated: CASSSGFNQPQHF.

The chain recombines TRBV5-1 with TRBJ2-1; D may be TRBD1 (5 bases). V lost 1 base, J lost 8 bases, and 13 bases lay in between. This CDR3 contains 14 residues. CDR1 is SGHRS and CDR2 is YFSETQ in the germline V gene. The CDR3, as DNA: TGCGCCAGCAGCTTGTTTCAGGGATCCGATGAGCAGTTCTTC. Protein: CASSLFQGSDEQFF.

J is TRBJ1-1 and V is TRBV5-7, with D possibly TRBD1 on 6 matching bases. Being an ORF, TRBV5-7 has a function that is uncertain. The CDR3 consists of 14 residues. V was cut by 4 bases and J by 5 bases, with 15 bases left in between. CDR3 in DNA: TGTGCCAGCAGCAAGAGTTGGAGGGGGACTGAAGCTTTCTTT. Protein: CASSKSWRGTEAFF.

The V gene is TRBV13, the J gene TRBJ2-3, with D unresolved. V was shortened by 5 bases and J by 10 bases, with 13 bases between the two germline ends. Germline CDR1 PRHDT, CDR2 FYEKMQ (reference sequence). The CDR3 is 12 residues long. Here the CDR3 DNA reads TGTGCCAGCAGCACCCTAGTATCTGCGCAGTATTTT. This translates into CASSTLVSAQYF. Full variable domain (remainder filled in from reference TRBV13 and TRBJ2-3): AAGVIQSPRHLIKEKRETATLKCYPIPRHDTVYWYQQGPGQDPQFLISFYEKMQSDKGSIPDRFSAQQFSDYHSELNMSSLELGDSALYFCASSTLVSAQYFGPGTRLTVL.

This chain uses TRBV5-4 with TRBJ1-1, with D unresolved. Germline V gives CDR1 SGHNT, CDR2 YYREEE (reference sequence). V gave up 2 bases and J gave up 5 bases, with 16 bases separating them. The CDR3 covers 15 residues. The CDR3 DNA sequence: TGTGCCAGCAGCTTAAGTGGTGGGCTCGGTACTGAAGCTTTCTTT. Translation gives CASSLSGGLGTEAFF. Combining the CDR3 with reference TRBV5-4 and TRBJ1-1 gives the whole variable domain ETGVTQSPTHLIKTRGQQVTLRCSSQSGHNTVSWYQQALGQGPQFIFQYYREEENGRGNFPPRFSGLQFPNYSSELNVNALELDDSALYLCASSLSGGLGTEAFFGQGTRLTVV.

V usage is TRBV10-2 and J usage is TRBJ2-3, with TRBD2 matching over 9 bases. With 4 bases clipped from V and 1 base from J, the junction kept 6 bases outside the gene matches. Per the germline V gene, CDR1 is WSHSY and CDR2 is SAAADI. There are 16 residues in the CDR3. The DNA for the CDR3 is TGCGCCAGCAGTGGGAAGGCTAGCGGGGGCACAGATACGCAGTATTTT. Its protein product is CASSGKASGGTDTQYF.

This chain uses TRBV2 with TRBJ2-1; 11 bases align to TRBD2. Germline loops: CDR1 SNHLY, CDR2 FYNNEI. V trimming: 7 bases; J trimming: 7 bases; junction bases outside the gene matches: 0. The CDR3 sequence is 12 residues long. The CDR3, as DNA: TGTGCCAGCACTAGCGGGGGGAATGAGCAGTTCTTC. Translating it yields CASTSGGNEQFF.

V and J are TRBV11-3 and TRBJ1-3; D remains ambiguous. Trimming took off 5 bases at V and 9 bases at J, with 11 bases between the two ends. There are 12 residues in the CDR3. The germline gives CDR1 SGHNT, CDR2 YENEEA. CDR3 bases: TGTGCCAGCAGCGCCGTAGAAGGCACCATATATTTT. Amino acid sequence: CASSAVEGTIYF.

This clone turned up a few times. The chain recombines TRBV12-5 with TRBJ1-3; D not certain. Germline V lookup: CDR1 LGHNT, CDR2 FRNRAP. The CDR3 consists of 15 residues. The V end was cut by 5 bases, the J end by 0 bases, with 11 bases between. In nucleotides, the CDR3 is TGTGCTAGTGGTCTGGACTTAGGCTCTGGAAACACCATATATTTT. Amino acids: CASGLDLGSGNTIYF.

The count of this clone is one. V usage is TRBV14 and J usage is TRBJ2-2; D might be TRBD1 or TRBD2, each matching 5 bases. Germline assignment: CDR1 SGHDN and CDR2 FVKESK. This CDR3 spans 15 amino acids. V lost 4 bases, J lost 6 bases, and 15 bases lay in between. CDR3 region: CASSPWGLKAGELFF. The CDR3 DNA is TGTGCCAGCAGCCCGTGGGGGTTAAAGGCCGGGGAGCTGTTTTTT.

The chain has TRBV19 and TRBJ1-1; D may be TRBD1 (5 bases). The germline gives CDR1 LNHDA, CDR2 SQIVND (reference sequence). The CDR3 is 15 residues long. With 7 bases removed from V and 5 bases from J, the gap between germline ends came to 20 bases. CDR3 sequence reads: CASTPGRGRGTEAFF. In nucleotides, the CDR3 is TGTGCCAGTACCCCGGGACGGGGCCGGGGGACTGAAGCTTTCTTT.

This clone was counted a single time. V usage is TRBV27 and J usage is TRBJ2-7; 9 bases map to TRBD1. The CDR3 contains 15 residues. CDR1 and CDR2 from the germline V gene are MNHEY and SMNVEV (reference sequence). V was pared by 3 bases and J by 2 bases, with 5 bases of the junction left unmatched. As DNA, the CDR3 is TGTGCCAGCAGTTTTATGGGACAGGGAACCTACGAGCAGTACTTC. Protein sequence: CASSFMGQGTYEQYF.

A word on this clone: Other DNA sequences in this sample translate to the same CDR3. The chain is built from TRBV10-3 and TRBJ2-7; TRBD2 agrees at 10 bases. This CDR3 region has 17 residues. V shed 7 bases, J shed 5 bases, and the junction held 17 bases outside the gene matches. The germline CDR1 and CDR2 sequences are ENHRY and SYGVKD. The CDR3 is CAIISAKLAGKRNEQYF. The CDR3 DNA sequence: TGTGCCATCATATCGGCTAAACTAGCGGGAAAAAGGAACGAGCAGTACTTC.

This chain connects TRBV7-2 to TRBJ2-7; D uncertain. The CDR3 consists of 16 residues. The germline gives CDR1 SGHTA, CDR2 FQGNSA. V dropped 5 bases and J dropped 2 bases, with 19 bases sitting between them. CDR3 region: CASSPPSGLPPYEQYF. The CDR3 coding sequence is TGTGCCAGCAGCCCCCCTAGTGGGCTGCCACCCTACGAGCAGTACTTC.

V gene TRBV11-1 combines with J gene TRBJ1-2; 7 bases match TRBD1. CDR3 length equals 13 residues. With 5 bases clipped from V and 8 bases from J, the junction kept 8 bases outside the gene matches. Germline CDR1 SGHAT, CDR2 FQDESV (reference sequence). In nucleotides, the CDR3 is TGTGCCAGCAGCCAGACAGGGACCTGGGGCTACACCTTC. It is translated as CASSQTGTWGYTF.

V gene TRBV13 combines with J gene TRBJ1-6; TRBD1 is a possible D gene (5 bases). Deletions cut 3 bases from V and 7 bases from J, with 10 bases between. Germline V gene data show CDR1 as PRHDT and CDR2 as FYEKMQ (reference sequence). The CDR3 runs 14 residues. The CDR3 bases are TGTGCCAGCAGCTTCGGGACGGGAAATTCACCCCTCCACTTT. As protein: CASSFGTGNSPLHF.

This clone was counted between two and nine times. The chain uses TRBV6-5 and TRBJ1-1, with D uncertain. Germline CDR1 MNHEY, CDR2 SVGAGI. Trimming removed 6 bases from V and 10 bases from J, with 15 bases in between. The CDR3 has 12 amino acids. CDR3 coding DNA: TGTGCCAGCAGCCCGACGGGTCGGGGAGCTTTCTTT. It encodes CASSPTGRGAFF.

The V call is TRBV28, the J call TRBJ1-2; D is unclear. Germline CDR1 reads MDHEN; CDR2 reads SYDVKM. Deletions cut 3 bases from V and 3 bases from J, with 8 bases between. The CDR3 contains 13 residues. CDR3 bases: TGTGCCAGCAGTTTTACTTCGGACTATGGCTACACCTTC. It specifies CASSFTSDYGYTF.

The chain recombines TRBV7-8 with TRBJ2-1; the match to TRBD1 covers 7 bases. V was clipped by 5 bases and J by 4 bases; unmatched bases: 5. The CDR3 is 14 residues long. Per germline, CDR1 SGHVS and CDR2 FQNEAQ. The CDR3 region has the DNA TGTGCCAGCAGCCCTTCGACAGGGTACAATGAGCAGTTCTTC. This codes for CASSPSTGYNEQFF. Looking up the rest from reference TRBV7-8 and TRBJ2-1 gives the full variable domain: GAGVSQSPRYKVAKRGQDVALRCDPISGHVSLFWYQQALGQGPEFLTYFQNEAQLDKSGLPSDRFFAERPEGSVSTLKIQRTQQEDSAVYLCASSPSTGYNEQFFGPGTRLTVL.

This sequence joins TRBV11-2 and TRBJ1-1; a possible D gene is TRBD1 (5 bases). The germline CDR1 and CDR2 sequences are SGHAT and FQNNGV. This CDR3 spans 12 amino acids. The CDR3 sequence: CAVGQGNTEAFF. CDR3 bases: TGTGCAGTGGGGCAGGGGAACACTGAAGCTTTCTTT. Filled out from reference TRBV11-2 and TRBJ1-1, the complete variable domain reads EAGVAQSPRYKIIEKRQSVAFWCNPISGHATLYWYQQILGQGPKLLIQFQNNGVVDDSQLPKDRFSAERLKGVDSTLKIQPAKLEDSAVYLCAVGQGNTEAFFGQGTRLTVV.

The chain carries TRBV19 and TRBJ2-7; TRBD1 matches 12 bases. The CDR3 covers 16 residues. After removal of 4 bases from V and 5 bases from J, the junction contained 9 bases not matched to a gene. Germline V gene lookup returns CDR1 LNHDA and CDR2 SQIVND (reference sequence). This CDR3 is CASSRGTGGAADEQYF. The CDR3 region has the DNA TGTGCCAGTAGTAGGGGGACAGGGGGCGCAGCCGACGAGCAGTACTTC.